A single sample is the source of the 7 T cell receptor beta chains below, sequenced in a study of CD8 T cells in ankylosing spondylitis. These TCRs' antigens remain unknown. Points from the study as a whole: In ankylosing spondylitis blood, a motif of seven to nine highly homologous TCR beta variants appeared characteristic.

TCRdb re-called the 5' RACE reads through MiXCR, storing one row per CDR3 protein. The table lists about 800,000 distinct CDR3 sequences, 12% of them singletons, with approximately 0.46% in the top ten. Sequenced: blood, either unsorted or a sorted T cell fraction (not recorded which). These TCRs come from a male donor with ankylosing spondylitis.

This clonotype was detected a few times. The chain combines TRBV6-2 or TRBV6-3 with TRBJ1-5; D not certain. CDR1 is MNHEY, CDR2 SVGEGT, per germline. The V gene lost 0 bases and the J gene lost 1 base, with 10 bases spanning the gap. The CDR3 runs 16 residues. DNA of the CDR3: TGTGCCAGCAGTTACTCGCCGGGTTGGAGCAATCAGCCCCAGCATTTT. Translating gives CASSYSPGWSNQPQHF.

In this sample, this clonotype turned up a few times. The chain uses TRBV12-3 or TRBV12-4 and TRBJ2-1; D ambiguous. The CDR3 is made up of 15 amino acids. The V end lost 6 bases, the J end lost 1 base, and 13 bases lay between the germline ends. CDR3 amino acids: CASSPQLGSYNEQFF. The CDR3 nucleotides are TGTGCCAGCAGCCCGCAGCTGGGGTCCTACAATGAGCAGTTCTTC.

This chain connects TRBV5-1 to TRBJ2-1; TRBD2 matches at 8 bases. Germline trimming cut 2 bases from V and 5 bases from J; bases unmatched to any gene: 9. The germline V gene encodes CDR1 SGHRS and CDR2 YFSETQ. CDR3 length: 16 amino acids. The CDR3: CASSFLGSGADNEQFF. The CDR3 coding sequence is TGCGCCAGCAGCTTTTTGGGTAGCGGGGCCGACAATGAGCAGTTCTTC.

The chain combines TRBV9 with TRBJ2-7; 7 bases agree with TRBD1. The CDR3 extends over 14 amino acids. Germline V gives CDR1 SGDLS, CDR2 YYNGEE. J lost 2 bases, V lost 4 bases, and 6 bases had no gene match. CDR3 in DNA: TGTGCCAGCAGCCCATGGACAGGCCCCTACGAGCAGTACTTC. Translating it yields CASSPWTGPYEQYF.

This clonotype occurred a few times. This chain joins TRBV18 and TRBJ2-5; no clear D. Trimming stripped 0 bases from V and 4 bases from J, with 3 bases between. CDR1 KGHSH and CDR2 LQKENI come from the germline V gene. The length of the CDR3 is 12 residues. CDR3 sequence reads: CASSPPIETQYF. In DNA form, the CDR3 reads TGTGCCAGCTCACCACCTATAGAGACCCAGTACTTC.

This clonotype was counted between two and nine times. The CDR3 nucleotides read TGTGCCAGCGGAGATAATCAGGGAGCAGGAAACACCATATATTTT. Protein product: CASGDNQGAGNTIYF. The chain recombines TRBV28 with TRBJ1-3; tentative D call: TRBD1 (5 bases). Per germline, CDR1 MDHEN and CDR2 SYDVKM. Deletions cut 8 bases from V and 4 bases from J, with 18 bases between. CDR3 length: 15 amino acids.

The chain has TRBV6-1 and TRBJ1-1; 8 bases fit TRBD1. The germline gives CDR1 MNHNS, CDR2 SASEGT. The CDR3 consists of 15 residues. The ends lost 1 base at V and 5 bases at J; junction bases unmatched: 6. The CDR3 is CASSEDQGARTEAFF. Here the CDR3 DNA reads TGTGCCAGCAGTGAAGACCAGGGGGCGCGGACTGAAGCTTTCTTT.